This entry features one T cell receptor beta chain sequence. Its antigen is not known. The length of the CDR3 is 12 residues. The germline V gene has CDR1 MNHNS and CDR2 SASEGT. Trimming took 0 bases from V and 1 from J, leaving 1 base between them. The data are from a study of cytomegalovirus exposure and HLA in healthy donors. At the level of the study: The platform used for the roughly 130 validation repertoires matched that of the approximately 640 first-cohort repertoires, a later analysis reported. Whole-study results and caveats: Most TCR sequences showed up rarely, but some public TCRs showed up in many donors.

The donors were members of the validation cohort comprising about 130 subjects, separate from the roughly 600-subject first cohort. Sequencing was performed with immunoSEQ multiplex PCR; in TCRdb, only in-frame clones are kept and a portion is missing. The table records some 340,000 clones, about 85% of them present only once. This TCR was sampled from a woman in her thirties in good health and CMV-seropositive. The chain employs TRBV6-1 and TRBJ2-7; D is ambiguous. Input material: PBMCs. As DNA, the CDR3 is TGTGCCAGCAGTGAAGCTTCCTACGAGCAGTACTTC. Its translation is CASSEASYEQYF.